The entry below describes one TCR beta chain. Its antigen is unknown. This record comes from a study of early T cells in non-severe SARS-CoV-2 infection. Turning to the study itself: The authors sequenced bulk RNA from unsorted whole blood, leaving chains unpaired.

Germline values: CDR1 SGHAT, CDR2 FQNNGV. The CDR3 length is 13 residues. Trimming took off 0 bases at V and 7 bases at J, with 7 bases between the two ends. cDNA molecules, individually, were tagged with unique molecular identifiers. TCRdb re-called the 5' RACE reads with MiXCR, one entry per CDR3 protein. The data show about 89,000 distinct CDR3 sequences, with 14% to 15% seen just once and around 0.58% held by the top ten. Points from the study as a whole: Database matching using VDJdb favored anti-spike CD8 responses, with private and CD4 specificities left missing.

This TCR was sampled from an adult who was a healthcare worker with PCR-confirmed SARS-CoV-2 infection or an uninfected control (not recorded which). The chain has TRBV11-2 and TRBJ1-5; no clear D gene. Sequencing input: whole blood. The CDR3 nucleotides are TGTGCCAGCAGCTTAGATCGGCGGCAGCCCCAGCATTTT. It yields the protein CASSLDRRQPQHF. Looking up the rest from reference TRBV11-2 and TRBJ1-5 gives the full variable domain: EAGVAQSPRYKIIEKRQSVAFWCNPISGHATLYWYQQILGQGPKLLIQFQNNGVVDDSQLPKDRFSAERLKGVDSTLKIQPAKLEDSAVYLCASSLDRRQPQHFGDGTRLSIL.